These T cell receptor beta chains were read from a single sample in a study of shared clonotypes between healthy human individuals. Assay used: immunoSEQ multiplex PCR; TCRdb lists only in-frame clones, some missing. The sample carries about 2.4 million clones, 80% to 95% recorded once. The source material was naive CD4+ T cells from PBMCs. The receptor set was obtained from a man aged 18 to 29 in good health. Some clones in this sample may be carry-over from other donors' samples. CDR3s include the opening cysteine and the closing phenylalanine or tryptophan. Fields, in order: clone size, D gene, V gene, J gene, CDR3 DNA, CDR3 protein. D genes are given only for firm matches. Expanded clones are given a class, and other clones once, few, many or no size at all.

>-|-|TRBV27|TRBJ2-3
TGTGCCAGCAGTCCTCAATCTAGGAGCACAGATACGCAGTATTTT
CASSPQSRSTDTQYF
>-|TRBD1|TRBV5-1|TRBJ1-5
TGCGCCAGCAGCCCGGGACAGGCAGGGGATCAGCCCCAGCATTTT
CASSPGQAGDQPQHF
>-|-|TRBV25-1|TRBJ2-7
TGTGCCAGCAGTGAATATGAGGGAAGTGGCCGTAGGGAGCAGTACTTC
CASSEYEGSGRREQYF
>once|-|TRBV5-1|TRBJ2-2
TGCGCCAGCAGCTTGAGGGAGAGAACCGGGGAGCTGTTTTTT
CASSLRERTGELFF
>-|TRBD1|TRBV15|TRBJ1-1
TGTGCCACCAGCAGAGAAATGGGACAGCCCTGGACTGAAGCTTTCTTT
CATSREMGQPWTEAFF
>-|-|TRBV4-2|TRBJ1-5
TGTGCCAGCAGCCAAGAACTCCACGGCAATCAGCCCCAGCATTTT
CASSQELHGNQPQHF
>-|TRBD1|TRBV6-1|TRBJ1-4
TGTGCCAGCAGTGCAGGGGGCCAGACCTCTGAAAAACTGTTTTTT
CASSAGGQTSEKLFF
>once|TRBD1|TRBV5-4|TRBJ2-3
TGTGCCAGCAGCTCCACAGGGGGCAGGCAAGATACGCAGTATTTT
CASSSTGGRQDTQYF
>-|TRBD2|TRBV25-1|TRBJ2-3
TGTGCCAGCAGGGGGGGGGTGAGCACAGATACGCAGTATTTT
CASRGGVSTDTQYF
>-|-|TRBV6-6|TRBJ1-5
TGTGCCAGCAACAGGCTTAGCAATCAGCCCCAGCATTTT
CASNRLSNQPQHF
>-|TRBD2|TRBV28|TRBJ2-7
TGTGCCAGCAGTTTTCCCCAGGCGGGGGGGTCCTACGAGCAGTACTTC
CASSFPQAGGSYEQYF
>-|-|TRBV4-3|TRBJ2-5
TGCGCCAGCAGCCCCAGGGGGGTATCGGAGACCCAGTACTTC
CASSPRGVSETQYF
>-|TRBD1|TRBV28|TRBJ1-2
TGTGCCAGCAGTCCATTGGACAGGGTGAACTATGGCTACACCTTC
CASSPLDRVNYGYTF
>once|-|TRBV7-7|TRBJ2-2
TGTGCCAGCAGCTTAGGGGAGAGGGGCCTCCCCCCGGGGGAGCTGTTTTTT
CASSLGERGLPPGELFF
>-|-|TRBV28|TRBJ1-1
TGTGCCAGCAGTTTAAGGGGGTCCCACACTGAAGCTTTCTTT
CASSLRGSHTEAFF
>-|TRBD2|TRBV28|TRBJ2-1
TGTGCCAGCAGTTCCGAGGGAGGGAGGTTATTAGGTGAGCAGTTCTTC
CASSSEGGRLLGEQFF
>few|-|TRBV19|TRBJ1-5
TGTGCCAGTAGTACTCAGAGCCCCGGCAATCAGCCCCAGCATTTT
CASSTQSPGNQPQHF
>-|-|TRBV9|TRBJ1-5
TGTGCCAGCAGCGTAGGGCGGGGGCCCGCCAGCAATCAGCCCCAGCATTTT
CASSVGRGPASNQPQHF
>-|-|TRBV27|TRBJ1-1
TGTGCCAGCAGTTTCTGGCGGGGCTCGAACACTGAAGCTTTCTTT
CASSFWRGSNTEAFF
>-|-|TRBV7-6|TRBJ2-2
TGTGCCAGCAGCCGCCTGGGTGAGGAGCTGTTTTTT
CASSRLGEELFF
>-|-|TRBV19|TRBJ1-1
TGTGCCAGTAGTACTATTTTCGACAGAATGAACACTGAAGCTTTCTTT
CASSTIFDRMNTEAFF
>-|-|TRBV19|TRBJ1-2
TGTGCCAGTAGTACCCAAGGGTTAGGGTATGGCTACACCTTC
CASSTQGLGYGYTF
>-|-|TRBV7-9|TRBJ1-5
TGTGCCAGCAGCCAACTCTCGGGTCAGCCCCAGCATTTT
CASSQLSGQPQHF
>-|-|TRBV18|TRBJ1-5
TGTGCCAGCTCACCACGGTTTAAGGATAACCATCGCCCCCAGCATTTT
CASSPRFKDNHRPQHF
>-|-|TRBV28|TRBJ2-3
TGTGCCAGCAGTCCTGGTGGGGGGATAAGCCAAGATACGCAGTATTTT
CASSPGGGISQDTQYF
>-|TRBD2|TRBV4-1|TRBJ2-7
TGCGCCAGCAGCCATATCTGGCGGGAGGACGAGCAGTACTTC
CASSHIWREDEQYF
>once|TRBD2|TRBV6-4|TRBJ2-1
TGTGCCAGCAGGGTACGGACTAGCGGGAGGATCAGCTACAATGAGCAGTTCTTC
CASRVRTSGRISYNEQFF
>-|-|TRBV5-1|TRBJ2-7
TGCGCCAGCAGCTTAAAACTGAACTACGAGCAGTACTTC
CASSLKLNYEQYF
>-|TRBD1|TRBV28|TRBJ1-3
TGTGCCAGCAGCGCCCCCGGGACAGGGGGGTATCGTGGAAACACCATATATTTT
CASSAPGTGGYRGNTIYF
>-|-|TRBV21-1|TRBJ1-1
TGTGCCAGCAGCAAAGTTGAGGCGCGAGTGGGAGTCACTGAAGCTTTCTTT
CASSKVEARVGVTEAFF
>-|TRBD1|TRBV7-8|TRBJ1-4
TGTGCCAGCAGCCCCAAGGACAGGGGGGCTAATGAAAAACTGTTTTTT
CASSPKDRGANEKLFF
>-|-|TRBV9|TRBJ2-1
TGTGCCAGCAGCTCCCTAGACGGGACCGCTCCCAATGAGCAGTTCTTC
CASSSLDGTAPNEQFF
>once|-|TRBV6-1|TRBJ1-5
TGTGCCAGCAGTGAAGATGGGTCTCAGCCCCAGCATTTT
CASSEDGSQPQHF
>-|-|TRBV4-2|TRBJ2-2
TGTGCCAGCAGGGTAGCGGTATTAACCGGGGAGCTGTTTTTT
CASRVAVLTGELFF
>-|-|TRBV9|TRBJ2-1
TGTGCCAGCAGCCCTCGGATTAGCGGCAATGAGCAGTTCTTC
CASSPRISGNEQFF
>few|-|TRBV10-3|TRBJ1-4
TGTGCCATCAGTGACGACGTCCGGGGCGGTGAAAAACTGTTTTTT
CAISDDVRGGEKLFF
>-|TRBD2|TRBV7-6|TRBJ2-7
TGTGCCAGCAGGCCGATTCCTAGCGGGAGAGGTTACGAGCAGTACTTC
CASRPIPSGRGYEQYF
>-|-|TRBV5-6|TRBJ2-5
TGTGCCAGCAGCTTGCGTTTGGTTGGCCAGCAAGAGACCCAGTACTTC
CASSLRLVGQQETQYF
>-|-|TRBV6-1|TRBJ2-7
TGTGCCTCGAAAGAAGGGGGAAGGAGTTACGAGCAGTACTTC
CASKEGGRSYEQYF
>-|-|TRBV6-1|TRBJ1-4
TGTGCCAGCAGTGCTAGACAGGCAACTAATGAAAAACTGTTTTTT
CASSARQATNEKLFF
>-|-|TRBV6-5|TRBJ2-6
TGTGCCAGCAGGCAATCTGGGGCCAACGTCCTGACTTTC
CASRQSGANVLTF
>once|-|TRBV2|TRBJ2-3
TGTGCCAGCAGCGGGGGCTTTACGGATACGCAGTATTTT
CASSGGFTDTQYF
>-|-|TRBV18|TRBJ2-1
TGTGCCAGCTCATCTTTACCCTCAGGGGGGGCAAATGAGCAGTTCTTC
CASSSLPSGGANEQFF
>-|TRBD1|TRBV7-9|TRBJ1-6
TGTGCCAGCAGCTTAGAGGGGGCGAATTCACCCCTCCACTTT
CASSLEGANSPLHF
>once|-|TRBV5-1|TRBJ2-3
TGCGCCAGCAGCGTACAGGTCACTAGCACAGATACGCAGTATTTT
CASSVQVTSTDTQYF
>few|-|TRBV30|TRBJ1-1
TGTGCCTGGAGCAGGGAAACCTGGTCGGTGAACACTGAAGCTTTCTTT
CAWSRETWSVNTEAFF
>once|-|TRBV6-6|TRBJ1-2
TGTGCCAGCAGTCAGCGCTTTAACTATGGCTACACCTTC
CASSQRFNYGYTF
>-|TRBD2|TRBV18|TRBJ2-1
TGTGCCAGCTCCCCTCTCCCCAAGACTAGCGGAAGCTCCTACAATGAGCAGTTCTTC
CASSPLPKTSGSSYNEQFF
>-|TRBD1|TRBV28|TRBJ1-2
TGTGCCAGCTCAACAGCCGGGACAGGGTTACAATATGGCTACACCTTC
CASSTAGTGLQYGYTF
>-|-|TRBV4-1|TRBJ2-5
TGCGCCAGCAGCCCAGAAGAGGGGCGGGGAGAGACCCAGTACTTC
CASSPEEGRGETQYF
>-|-|TRBV5-1|TRBJ2-1
TGCGCCAGCAGCTTGTCGGCTCAATCCTACAATGAGCAGTTCTTC
CASSLSAQSYNEQFF
>once|-|TRBV5-1|TRBJ2-7
TGCGCCAGCAGCCCTGGCTTCACCTACTCCTACGAGCAGTACTTC
CASSPGFTYSYEQYF
>-|TRBD1|TRBV4-1|TRBJ2-7
TGCGCCAGCAGCCAAGGCCCGGGAGACAGGGGGTACGAGCAGTACTTC
CASSQGPGDRGYEQYF
>-|-|TRBV6-1|TRBJ2-7
TGTGCCAGCAGTGATTATCGCTACGAGCAGTACTTC
CASSDYRYEQYF
>-|TRBD1|TRBV27|TRBJ2-6
TGTGCCAGCAGACCCGGGACAGGCCTCTCTGGGGCCAACGTCCTGACTTTC
CASRPGTGLSGANVLTF
>-|-|TRBV11-2|TRBJ1-5
TGTGCCAGCAGCTTAGCAGGGGTAGGGAATCAGCCCCAGCATTTT
CASSLAGVGNQPQHF
>-|-|TRBV6-6|TRBJ2-1
TGTGCCAGCAGTGCCGTCAGGGGATCCTACAATGAGCAGTTCTTC
CASSAVRGSYNEQFF
>-|-|TRBV10-3|TRBJ2-1
TGTGCCATCAGTCAAACACAGGGTTCCTACAATGAGCAGTTCTTC
CAISQTQGSYNEQFF
>-|TRBD1|TRBV5-1|TRBJ1-4
TGCGCCAGCAGCTCGGGACAGGCCCCAACTAATGAAAAACTGTTTTTT
CASSSGQAPTNEKLFF